These T cell receptor beta chains were read from a single sample in a study of radiation and T cells in renal cell carcinoma. The assay was immunoSEQ multiplex PCR, and TCRdb's table has in-frame clones only and misses some. The data hold some 58,000 clones, with around 80% observed a single time. The sample consisted of blood, taken from a patient whose treatment included radiotherapy and nephrectomy. These receptors came from a man between 60 and 70 years old with renal cell carcinoma. CDR3s include the opening cysteine and the closing phenylalanine or tryptophan. D genes are given only for firm matches. Size tells how often a clone was seen (once, few, many) or the class of an expanded clone, and some rows leave it out.

D gene: .; V gene: TRBV21-1; clone size: few; J gene: TRBJ1-3; CDR3 DNA: TGTGCCAGCAGCAAAGCGGGCGTAAGACAGGGGGAATTCTCTGGAAACACCATATATTTT; CDR3 protein: CASSKAGVRQGEFSGNTIYF
D gene: .; V gene: TRBV5-1; clone size: .; J gene: TRBJ2-1; CDR3 DNA: TGCGCCAGCAGCTTGGTAGGGACCGTCTCCTACAATGAGCAGTTCTTC; CDR3 protein: CASSLVGTVSYNEQFF
D gene: .; V gene: TRBV27; clone size: .; J gene: TRBJ2-5; CDR3 DNA: TGTGCCAGCAGTTTATCGTACAGATCCCAAGAGACCCAGTACTTC; CDR3 protein: CASSLSYRSQETQYF
D gene: .; V gene: TRBV18; clone size: once; J gene: TRBJ2-3; CDR3 DNA: TGTGCCAGCTCACCACGGGGAGATACGCAGTATTTT; CDR3 protein: CASSPRGDTQYF
D gene: .; V gene: TRBV2; clone size: .; J gene: TRBJ1-1; CDR3 DNA: TGTGCCAGCAGCTTAGGGCCCAGGAACACTGAAGCTTTCTTT; CDR3 protein: CASSLGPRNTEAFF
D gene: .; V gene: TRBV29-1; clone size: .; J gene: TRBJ2-1; CDR3 DNA: TGCAGCGTTGAAGATATACTAGATATTGAGCAGTTCTTC; CDR3 protein: CSVEDILDIEQFF
D gene: .; V gene: TRBV14; clone size: .; J gene: TRBJ1-5; CDR3 DNA: TGTGCCAGCCAGGTTGGAAAGGGGGGCGTCAATCAGCCCCAGCATTTT; CDR3 protein: CASQVGKGGVNQPQHF
D gene: .; V gene: TRBV7-7; clone size: .; J gene: TRBJ2-1; CDR3 DNA: TGTGCCAGCAGCTTTACCGGGACTTCCAATGAGCAGTTCTTC; CDR3 protein: CASSFTGTSNEQFF
D gene: TRBD2; V gene: TRBV2; clone size: .; J gene: TRBJ2-3; CDR3 DNA: TGTGCCAGCAGCTCCCCTCGAGCGGGAAAGCAGGATACGCAGTATTTT; CDR3 protein: CASSSPRAGKQDTQYF
D gene: .; V gene: TRBV6-6; clone size: few; J gene: TRBJ2-4; CDR3 DNA: TGTGCCAGCAGTGCTGGACAGCACAAAAACATTCAGTACTTC; CDR3 protein: CASSAGQHKNIQYF
D gene: TRBD1; V gene: TRBV27; clone size: .; J gene: TRBJ2-5; CDR3 DNA: TGTGCCAGCAGTTTTAGACAGGGACAAGAGACCCAGTACTTC; CDR3 protein: CASSFRQGQETQYF
D gene: .; V gene: TRBV10-3; clone size: .; J gene: TRBJ1-2; CDR3 DNA: TGTGCCATCAGTGCAGGGGAAATGGACTATGGCTACACCTTC; CDR3 protein: CAISAGEMDYGYTF
D gene: TRBD2; V gene: TRBV28; clone size: few; J gene: TRBJ2-1; CDR3 DNA: TGTGCCAGCGGACTAGCGGGAGCTTATGAGCAGTTCTTC; CDR3 protein: CASGLAGAYEQFF
D gene: .; V gene: TRBV7-2; clone size: .; J gene: TRBJ2-5; CDR3 DNA: TGTGCCAGCAGCCTACCAGGTGGGGAAGGAGTCCAAGAGACCCAGTACTTC; CDR3 protein: CASSLPGGEGVQETQYF
D gene: TRBD2; V gene: TRBV4-2; clone size: .; J gene: TRBJ2-2; CDR3 DNA: TGTGCCAGCAGCCAAGAGGTGGTAGCGGGAGGGGTCGGGGAGCTGTTTTTT; CDR3 protein: CASSQEVVAGGVGELFF
D gene: TRBD1; V gene: TRBV5-1; clone size: few; J gene: TRBJ2-6; CDR3 DNA: TGCGCCAGCAGCCCGCAAGACGACAGGGGGCTTCTGTTCGGGGCCAACGTCCTGACTTTC; CDR3 protein: CASSPQDDRGLLFGANVLTF
D gene: TRBD1; V gene: TRBV10-3; clone size: once; J gene: TRBJ2-7; CDR3 DNA: TGTGCCATCAGGAGACAGGGGGTAACCTACGAGCAGTACTTC; CDR3 protein: CAIRRQGVTYEQYF